The 9 T cell receptor beta chains below were found in one sample sequenced in a study of blood T cell repertoires in COVID-19. Generated by immunoSEQ multiplex PCR, the TCRdb table keeps only in-frame clones and is missing some. The sample shows just over 650,000 clones, about 87% of them seen only once. Sequencing was performed on peripheral blood. The receptors come from a woman between 18 and 29 years old with acute or convalescent COVID-19.

This rearrangement joins TRBV9 to TRBJ1-1; 9 positions agree with TRBD1. Per the germline V gene, CDR1 is SGDLS and CDR2 is YYNGEE. Trimming took 4 bases from V and 5 from J; bases not matched to a gene: 9. The CDR3 has 15 residues. Here the CDR3 reads CASSFRTGEKTEAFF. The CDR3 nucleotides are TGTGCCAGCAGCTTCCGGACAGGGGAGAAGACTGAAGCTTTCTTT.

This clone turned up a few times. The chain combines TRBV6-1 with TRBJ1-1; D is uncertain. Germline loops: CDR1 MNHNS, CDR2 SASEGT. This CDR3 region has 14 residues. Trimming took 3 bases from V and 2 from J, leaving 10 bases between them. The CDR3 region is CASSESAENTEAFF. CDR3 bases: TGTGCCAGCAGTGAGAGCGCGGAAAACACTGAAGCTTTCTTT.

The gene calls are TRBV4-1 and TRBJ1-2; 7 bases agree with TRBD1. The germline gives CDR1 MGHRA, CDR2 YSYEKL. This CDR3 comprises 14 residues. The V segment lost 5 bases and the J segment 5 bases; nucleotides outside the gene matches: 8. CDR3 amino acids: CASSVQDRIYGYTF. The CDR3 DNA follows: TGCGCCAGCAGCGTACAGGACAGGATATATGGCTACACCTTC.

The sample holds one count of this clone. V gene TRBV30 combines with J gene TRBJ1-1, with D possibly matching TRBD1 (5 bases). In germline, CDR1 is GTSNPN, CDR2 SVGIG (reference sequence). CDR3 length: 15 residues. V was shortened by 4 bases and J by 1 base, with 16 bases between the two germline ends. CDR3 in amino acids: CAWNIQTTGNTEAFF. The CDR3 DNA is TGTGCCTGGAACATACAAACAACAGGGAACACTGAAGCTTTCTTT.

The genes are TRBV24-1 and TRBJ1-2, with 7 bases that match TRBD1. The trim removed 5 bases at V and 6 bases at J, leaving 20 bases unmatched. The CDR3 covers 18 residues. Germline V gives CDR1 KGHDR, CDR2 SFDVKD. CDR3 sequence: CATSVGSLDREVEDGYTF. The CDR3 DNA reads as TGTGCCACCAGTGTAGGCTCCCTAGACAGGGAAGTGGAGGATGGCTACACCTTC.

CDR3 sequence reads: CASSFGSMNTEAFF. The CDR3 coding sequence is TGTGCCAGCAGCTTTGGTAGCATGAACACTGAAGCTTTCTTT. The chain is built from TRBV7-9 and TRBJ1-1; D uncertain. Germline CDR1 and CDR2: SEHNR and FQNEAQ (reference sequence). This CDR3 region has 14 residues. Trimming stripped 3 bases from V and 0 bases from J, with 8 bases between. Combining the CDR3 with reference TRBV7-9 and TRBJ1-1 gives the whole variable domain DTGVSQNPRHKITKRGQNVTFRCDPISEHNRLYWYRQTLGQGPEFLTYFQNEAQLEKSRLLSDRFSAERPKGSFSTLEIQRTEQGDSAMYLCASSFGSMNTEAFFGQGTRLTVV.

The rearrangement joins TRBV2 to TRBJ1-2; D might be TRBD1 (6 bases). V was clipped by 8 bases and J by 8 bases, with 21 bases between them. The CDR3 has 14 amino acids. Germline CDR1 is SNHLY and CDR2 is FYNNEI. The CDR3 DNA reads TGTGCCAGCCGACCGGGACAAGGTAGCGTAGGCTACACCTTC. It specifies CASRPGQGSVGYTF. Full variable domain (outside the CDR3, taken from reference TRBV2 and TRBJ1-2): EPEVTQTPSHQVTQMGQEVILRCVPISNHLYFYWYRQILGQKVEFLVSFYNNEISEKSEIFDDQFSVERPDGSNFTLKIRSTKLEDSAMYFCASRPGQGSVGYTFGSGTRLTVV.

The chain recombines TRBV6-5 with TRBJ1-5; 9 bases fit TRBD1. V lost 2 bases to trimming and J lost 6 bases; unmatched junction nucleotides: 8. The germline V gene encodes CDR1 MNHEY and CDR2 SVGAGI. The length of the CDR3 is 16 residues. The CDR3 DNA follows: TGTGCCAGCAGTTACAGGGGACAGGGTGTAGGTCAGCCCCAGCATTTT. Translation: CASSYRGQGVGQPQHF.

The chain links TRBV14 to TRBJ1-1; a possible D gene is TRBD1 (6 bases). Germline assignment: CDR1 SGHDN and CDR2 FVKESK. V was shortened by 1 base and J by 0 bases, with 9 bases between the two germline ends. The CDR3 has 15 residues. The CDR3 coding sequence is TGTGCCAGCAGCCAAGGGGGGCGCATGAACACTGAAGCTTTCTTT. It translates to CASSQGGRMNTEAFF.